Sequencing of this T cell receptor (beta chain) was carried out in a study of blood T cell repertoires in COVID-19. Turning to the study itself: Sample material is recorded as cDNA or gDNA derived from T cells, B-cell-depleted T cells, or PBMCs.

Per the authors' pipeline: How many nucleated cells were present was estimated from reference gene primer amplification. Method: immunoSEQ multiplex PCR; TCRdb's copy keeps in-frame clones and lacks some. V and J calls and clone size are given by that table; D and trimming were obtained from the DNA. The sample includes roughly 50,000 clones, approximately 80% of them seen just once. The material sequenced was peripheral blood. The TCR was taken from a human donor with active or convalescent COVID-19. The donor label of this sample is uncertain.

The CDR3 loop reads CATSDPEGIQYF. As DNA, the CDR3 is TGTGCCACCAGTGACCCCGAGGGCATTCAGTACTTC. V is TRBV24-1 and J is TRBJ2-4, with D possibly TRBD2 on 5 matching bases. With 4 bases removed from V and 9 bases from J, the gap between germline ends came to 9 bases. Per germline, CDR1 KGHDR and CDR2 SFDVKD. The length of the CDR3 is 12 residues.